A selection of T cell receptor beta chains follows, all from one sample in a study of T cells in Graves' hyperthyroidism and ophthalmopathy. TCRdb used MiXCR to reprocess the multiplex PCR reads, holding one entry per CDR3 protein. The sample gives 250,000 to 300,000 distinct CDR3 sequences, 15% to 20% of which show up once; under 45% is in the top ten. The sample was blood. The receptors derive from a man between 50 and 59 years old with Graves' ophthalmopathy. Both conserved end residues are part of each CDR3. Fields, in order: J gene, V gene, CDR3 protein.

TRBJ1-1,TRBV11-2,CASSLSTGGGSEAFF
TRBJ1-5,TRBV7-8,CASSPGTGSGINQPQHF
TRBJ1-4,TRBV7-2,CASSLTGGPVNEKLFF
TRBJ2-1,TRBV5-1,CASSIAGAGYNEQFF
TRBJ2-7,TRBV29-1,CSVGPASSSYEQYF
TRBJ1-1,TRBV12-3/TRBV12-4,CASTLGTGNTEAFF
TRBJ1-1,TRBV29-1,CSVGRPNTEAFF
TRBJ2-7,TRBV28,CASSKDLMTSWEGSYEQYF
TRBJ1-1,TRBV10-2,CASRTGLAFF
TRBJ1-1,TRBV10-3,CAINPGTGNTEAFF